Below, 21 T cell receptor beta chains from the same sample are listed, as sequenced in a study of cytomegalovirus exposure and HLA in healthy donors (dated by TCRdb to 2017 to 2019). The library was built by means of the immunoSEQ multiplex PCR assay. For the multiplex PCR, a mixture combining 60 forward primers for TCR Vbeta segments and 13 reverse primers for TCR Jbeta segments was used. TCRdb limited this immuneACCESS table to in-frame rearrangements with V and J called. A share of clones is missing; checked studies link under half to unresolved V genes, and the rest is unexplained. The sample includes 180,000 or so clones, with 82% observed a single time. The top ten constitute around 1.5% of the sample. Sequenced sample: PBMCs. These receptors were collected from a male donor in good health and CMV-seronegative.

The V gene is TRBV9, the J gene TRBJ2-5; no clear D. Trimming took 1 base from V and 7 from J, leaving 8 bases between them. The length of the CDR3 is 12 residues. Looked up from germline, CDR1 is SGDLS and CDR2 is YYNGEE. The CDR3 region is CASSVPSGTQYF. The CDR3 DNA sequence: TGTGCCAGCAGCGTACCTTCAGGGACCCAGTACTTC. Together with reference TRBV9 and TRBJ2-5, the CDR3 gives the full variable domain: DSGVTQTPKHLITATGQRVTLRCSPRSGDLSVYWYQQSLDQGLQFLIQYYNGEERAKGNILERFSAQQFPDLHSELNLSSLELGDSALYFCASSVPSGTQYFGPGTRLLVL.

This clone was recorded once. The chain couples TRBV28 to TRBJ2-1, with TRBD2 matching 13 bases. The CDR3 sequence is 20 residues long. Germline CDR1 MDHEN, CDR2 SYDVKM. The trim removed 1 base at V and 0 bases at J, leaving 9 bases unmatched. The CDR3 region is CASSLFPGLAGKSSYNEQFF. The CDR3 DNA reads TGTGCCAGCAGTTTATTCCCGGGACTAGCGGGGAAGAGCTCCTACAATGAGCAGTTCTTC.

This clone was seen just once. The chain has TRBV5-1 and TRBJ2-7; weak D call: TRBD2 (5 bases). The CDR3 loop spans 19 amino acids. Per germline, CDR1 SGHRS and CDR2 YFSETQ. Between the trimmed V and J ends, which lost 3 bases and 4 bases, there was a span of 29 bases. CDR3 coding DNA: TGCGCCAGCAGCTGGGCCCCTCCGGGCCCTCCGGGTCCGGGGTACGAGCAGTACTTC. It codes for CASSWAPPGPPGPGYEQYF.

This chain connects TRBV9 to TRBJ2-1, with D possibly TRBD2 on 6 matching bases. The CDR3 extends over 15 amino acids. V gave up 3 bases and J gave up 5 bases, with 15 bases separating them. CDR1 and CDR2 (germline): SGDLS, YYNGEE. The CDR3 DNA follows: TGTGCCAGCAGCGGAGGGACTCTCGGCCACAATGAGCAGTTCTTC. Its translation: CASSGGTLGHNEQFF.

This chain joins TRBV7-3 and TRBJ2-5; 7 nucleotides agree with TRBD1. The V and J ends lost 5 bases and 5 bases, in that order; junction bases with no gene match: 14. The CDR3 runs to 16 residues. Germline assignment: CDR1 SGHTA and CDR2 FQGTGA. The chain's CDR3 is CASSGPGGSARETQYF. The CDR3, as DNA: TGTGCCAGCAGCGGACCAGGGGGTAGCGCTCGGGAGACCCAGTACTTC.

This chain links TRBV7-9 with TRBJ2-7, with D perhaps matching TRBD1 (6 bases). V was trimmed by 1 base and J by 2 bases, leaving 24 bases between them. The CDR3 covers 19 residues. Germline V gene lookup returns CDR1 SEHNR and CDR2 FQNEAQ (reference sequence). The CDR3 DNA reads TGTGCCAGCAGCTTAGTAGGTGCTCTGGGGACACTATCTACCTACGAGCAGTACTTC. The encoded protein is CASSLVGALGTLSTYEQYF.

This chain links TRBV7-9 with TRBJ2-3, with D perhaps matching TRBD2 (6 bases). This CDR3 has 16 residues. V lost 5 bases and J 1 base, leaving 16 bases between the germline ends. Per germline, CDR1 SEHNR and CDR2 FQNEAQ (reference sequence). The CDR3 DNA sequence: TGTGCCAGCAGCAAATCCCGGGACTTCCGCACAGATACGCAGTATTTT. It yields the protein CASSKSRDFRTDTQYF.

This chain connects TRBV4-2 to TRBJ2-6; no clear D. CDR1 is LGHNA and CDR2 is YNFKEQ in the germline V gene. The CDR3 contains 16 residues. V was cut by 0 bases and J by 0 bases, with 6 bases left in between. In DNA form, the CDR3 reads TGTGCCAGCAGCCAAGAGCGTTCCTCTGGGGCCAACGTCCTGACTTTC. This translates into CASSQERSSGANVLTF.

V is TRBV19 and J is TRBJ2-1; 7 bases agree with TRBD1. CDR3 length equals 15 residues. The V gene's germline CDR1 is LNHDA and CDR2 SQIVND (reference sequence). Trimming at V came to 6 bases and at J to 2 bases, leaving 7 bases not matched to a gene. The CDR3 coding sequence is TGTGCCAGTAGAGGGACAGCTATCCCCTACAATGAGCAGTTCTTC. Its translation is CASRGTAIPYNEQFF. Using reference TRBV19 and TRBJ2-1 for the parts outside the CDR3, the full variable domain is DGGITQSPKYLFRKEGQNVTLSCEQNLNHDAMYWYRQDPGQGLRLIYYSQIVNDFQKGDIAEGYSVSREKKESFPLTVTSAQKNPTAFYLCASRGTAIPYNEQFFGPGTRLTVL.

The chain carries TRBV11-2 and TRBJ1-3, with D possibly being TRBD1 (5 bases). Germline V gene sequence: CDR1 SGHAT, CDR2 FQNNGV. This CDR3 is 16 amino acids long. V was shortened by 5 bases and J by 2 bases, with 16 bases between the two germline ends. CDR3 DNA: TGTGCCAGCAGCCCTCAGGGTTGTTGCGCTGGAAACACCATATATTTT. Its translation is CASSPQGCCAGNTIYF.

This clone was recorded a few times. The chain carries TRBV9 and TRBJ1-2, with 9 positions matching TRBD1. J gave up 3 bases and V 0 bases, and 6 bases lay outside the gene matches. The CDR3 sequence is 16 residues long. Per the germline V gene, CDR1 is SGDLS and CDR2 is YYNGEE. Here the CDR3 reads CASSVARTGVHYGYTF. The CDR3, as DNA: TGTGCCAGCAGCGTAGCCCGGACAGGGGTGCACTATGGCTACACCTTC.

This clone was seen a handful of times. The J gene is TRBJ1-1, the V gene TRBV12-5; D gene ambiguous. There are 15 residues in the CDR3. CDR1 is LGHNT and CDR2 is FRNRAP in the germline V gene. Between the trimmed V and J ends, which lost 5 bases and 0 bases, there was a span of 13 bases. The CDR3 reads CASGLNTAMNTEAFF. CDR3 DNA sequence: TGTGCTAGTGGTCTGAACACAGCAATGAACACTGAAGCTTTCTTT.

Only a few counts were recorded for this clone. J is TRBJ2-7 and V is TRBV6-1; TRBD1 matches at 9 bases. The CDR3 is 15 residues long. J gave up 3 bases and V 6 bases, and 9 bases lay outside the gene matches. The germline V gene has CDR1 MNHNS and CDR2 SASEGT. The CDR3 DNA reads as TGTGCCAGCAGGGACGGGACAGGGATTATCTACGAGCAGTACTTC. Encoded protein: CASRDGTGIIYEQYF.

This clone was seen a single time. The genes are TRBV27 and TRBJ2-1, with TRBD1 as a possible D gene (5 bases). The CDR3 covers 13 residues. V lost 5 bases to trimming and J lost 4 bases, with 9 bases between them. Germline CDR1 MNHEY, CDR2 SMNVEV (reference sequence). As DNA, the CDR3 is TGTGCCAGCAGTACTGACAGTTACAATGAGCAGTTCTTC. As protein: CASSTDSYNEQFF.

The chain couples TRBV5-1 to TRBJ2-7, with 7 bases that match TRBD1. The germline gives CDR1 SGHRS, CDR2 YFSETQ. V was pared by 4 bases and J by 0 bases, with 4 bases of the junction left unmatched. The CDR3 contains 14 residues. The CDR3 nucleotides read TGCGCCAGCAGCCCGGGACAGTCCTCCTACGAGCAGTACTTC. It codes for CASSPGQSSYEQYF.

V usage is TRBV30 and J usage is TRBJ1-1; 8 bases fit TRBD1. Germline V lookup: CDR1 GTSNPN, CDR2 SVGIG (reference sequence). V dropped 3 bases and J dropped 2; count of bases not matched to a gene: 8. The CDR3 loop spans 15 amino acids. The CDR3 DNA is TGTGCCTGGAGGGTAGGTGGGACAGGCAACACTGAAGCTTTCTTT. This sequence encodes CAWRVGGTGNTEAFF.

This chain uses TRBV9 with TRBJ1-5; no clear D gene. Germline V lookup: CDR1 SGDLS, CDR2 YYNGEE. Trimming took off 2 bases at V and 5 bases at J, with 8 bases between the two ends. The length of the CDR3 is 13 residues. CDR3 loop: CASSVNPDQPQHF. The DNA for the CDR3 is TGTGCCAGCAGCGTTAATCCCGATCAGCCCCAGCATTTT.

V is TRBV27 and J is TRBJ1-4; D possibly corresponds to TRBD1 (6 bases). CDR1 MNHEY and CDR2 SMNVEV come from the germline V gene (reference sequence). The CDR3 extends over 16 amino acids. The germline V and J ends were trimmed by 5 bases and 3 bases, with 16 bases remaining between them. In DNA form, the CDR3 reads TGTGCCAGCAGTCCACGGCGGGGGGCGTCTAATGAAAAACTGTTTTTT. Protein product: CASSPRRGASNEKLFF.

The chain links TRBV5-1 to TRBJ2-1; tentatively, D is TRBD2 (6 bases). The CDR3 is made up of 13 amino acids. The germline gives CDR1 SGHRS, CDR2 YFSETQ. Trimming removed 4 bases from V and 10 bases from J, with 15 bases in between. CDR3 sequence: CASSPGTLEEQFF. CDR3 nucleotides: TGCGCCAGCAGCCCGGGGACTCTGGAGGAGCAGTTCTTC.

The chain links TRBV19 to TRBJ1-5; D gene uncertain. Trimming removed 5 bases from V and 8 bases from J, with 7 bases in between. The germline V gene has CDR1 LNHDA and CDR2 SQIVND (reference sequence). The CDR3 loop spans 11 amino acids. The CDR3 here is CASSSREPQHF. CDR3 DNA sequence: TGTGCCAGTAGTTCGAGGGAGCCCCAGCATTTT. Full variable domain (remainder filled in from reference TRBV19 and TRBJ1-5): DGGITQSPKYLFRKEGQNVTLSCEQNLNHDAMYWYRQDPGQGLRLIYYSQIVNDFQKGDIAEGYSVSREKKESFPLTVTSAQKNPTAFYLCASSSREPQHFGDGTRLSIL.

As DNA, the CDR3 is TGTGCCAGCAGCCCCGACAGGGGGCTGAGGGAGCAGTACTTC. This gives the protein CASSPDRGLREQYF. The chain uses TRBV2 and TRBJ2-7; TRBD1 matches at 10 bases. Germline lookup yields CDR1 SNHLY and CDR2 FYNNEI. This CDR3 comprises 14 residues. V shed 6 bases and J 7 bases; nucleotides not matched to a gene: 9.